The sequence of this TCR beta chain was determined in a study of cytomegalovirus exposure and HLA in healthy donors. About the study: The 130 or so validation repertoires and the approximately 690 first-cohort repertoires shared a platform, a later analysis reported.

Some clones are missing from TCRdb's copy, which holds only in-frame ones; the method was immunoSEQ multiplex PCR. Of around 250,000 clones listed, around 89% are singletons. This CDR3 contains 14 residues. Germline V gives CDR1 LNHDA, CDR2 SQIVND (reference sequence). Deletions cut 1 base from V and 4 bases from J, with 8 bases between. As regards this clone: Other DNA sequences in this specimen translate into the identical CDR3.

V usage is TRBV19 and J usage is TRBJ1-5; D is possibly TRBD1 (5 bases). Sequencing used PBMCs. The TCR was taken from a woman between 18 and 30 years old in good health and CMV-seronegative. The CDR3 region is CASSIGQGNQPQHF. Written as DNA, the CDR3 is TGTGCCAGTAGTATAGGGCAGGGAAATCAGCCCCAGCATTTT. The variable domain in full, completed from reference TRBV19 and TRBJ1-5, reads DGGITQSPKYLFRKEGQNVTLSCEQNLNHDAMYWYRQDPGQGLRLIYYSQIVNDFQKGDIAEGYSVSREKKESFPLTVTSAQKNPTAFYLCASSIGQGNQPQHFGDGTRLSIL.